These 10 T cell receptor beta chains originate from one sample sequenced in a study of CD8+ T cells in alopecia areata. Extraction of RNA preceded its reverse transcription into cDNA, which served as the sequencing template. Measured with immunoSEQ multiplex PCR; TCRdb has only the in-frame clones, and not every one. The repertoire holds around 250,000 clones, less than 80% seen once, with 1% to 1.5% in the top ten. The source material was CD4+ T cells sorted from blood, sampled at week 0. Receptors originate from a human donor with alopecia areata.

The chain carries TRBV30 and TRBJ1-5, with D uncertain. The CDR3 totals 13 residues. Germline V gives CDR1 GTSNPN, CDR2 SVGIG (reference sequence). V dropped 1 base and J dropped 6 bases, with 10 bases sitting between them. The CDR3 DNA reads as TGTGCCTGGAGTGCCACACAACTTCAGCCCCAGCATTTT. Amino acid sequence: CAWSATQLQPQHF.

The V and J genes are TRBV6-6 and TRBJ2-1; D not certain. V lost 7 bases, J lost 3 bases, and 7 bases lay in between. The CDR3 length is 12 residues. Germline V gene data show CDR1 as MNHNY and CDR2 as SVGAGI (reference sequence). The chain's CDR3 is CASITDYNEQFF. The CDR3 nucleotides are TGTGCCAGCATCACAGACTACAATGAGCAGTTCTTC.

V gene TRBV2 combines with J gene TRBJ1-2, with a weak D call TRBD1 (5 bases). The CDR3 has 15 residues. Trimming took off 4 bases at V and 4 bases at J, with 16 bases between the two ends. CDR1 and CDR2 (germline): SNHLY, FYNNEI. This CDR3 reads CASSVRDLSPYGYTF. The CDR3, as DNA: TGTGCCAGCAGTGTTCGGGACCTCAGTCCCTATGGCTACACCTTC.

The rearrangement links TRBV6-5 to TRBJ1-2; D is perhaps TRBD1 (6 bases). V dropped 2 bases and J dropped 8 bases, with 15 bases sitting between them. Germline V gene lookup returns CDR1 MNHEY and CDR2 SVGAGI. This CDR3 spans 14 amino acids. The CDR3 sequence is CASSYNTGNRGYTF. CDR3 DNA sequence: TGTGCCAGCAGTTACAATACAGGGAATAGGGGCTACACCTTC.

This sequence joins TRBV29-1 and TRBJ1-2; D unresolved. Germline V gives CDR1 SQVTM, CDR2 ANQGSEA. This CDR3 has 12 residues. V gave up 6 bases and J gave up 0 bases, with 8 bases separating them. The CDR3 nucleotides are TGCAGCGTCGGTTCCACTAACTATGGCTACACCTTC. The encoded protein is CSVGSTNYGYTF.

V gene TRBV18 combines with J gene TRBJ2-7, with D possibly matching TRBD1 (6 bases). V shed 3 bases and J shed 7 bases, with 13 bases lying between them. This CDR3 comprises 13 residues. Germline CDR1 and CDR2: KGHSH and LQKENI. The CDR3 DNA reads TGTGCCAGCTCACCCGCAGGGGTAGGGGAGCAGTACTTC. Translating it yields CASSPAGVGEQYF.

The chain links TRBV7-2 to TRBJ1-5, with D unclear. Germline V gene lookup returns CDR1 SGHTA and CDR2 FQGNSA. The CDR3 is 15 residues long. Trimming took off 4 bases at V and 4 bases at J, with 14 bases between the two ends. Here the CDR3 DNA reads TGTGCCAGCAGCTGGCGGGGAGGGTTGAATCAGCCCCAGCATTTT. Protein sequence: CASSWRGGLNQPQHF.

This chain links TRBV2 with TRBJ2-1; the D is unclear. The germline V and J ends were trimmed by 1 base and 10 bases, with 14 bases remaining between them. CDR1 SNHLY and CDR2 FYNNEI come from the germline V gene. CDR3 size: 14 residues. This chain's CDR3 is CASSEGRRLEEQFF. The CDR3 nucleotides are TGTGCCAGCAGTGAAGGTAGGCGCCTAGAGGAGCAGTTCTTC.

The genes are TRBV30 and TRBJ1-1; D gene unclear. This CDR3 comprises 11 residues. V was clipped by 0 bases and J by 5 bases, with 4 bases between them. From germline, CDR1 is GTSNPN and CDR2 SVGIG (reference sequence). The CDR3 region has the DNA TGTGCCTGGAGTGTCCCGACTGAAGCTTTCTTT. Protein product: CAWSVPTEAFF. The entire variable domain, with the rest obtained from reference TRBV30 and TRBJ1-1, is as follows: SQTIHQWPATLVQPVGSPLSLECTVEGTSNPNLYWYRQAAGRGLQLLFYSVGIGQISSEVPQNLSASRPQDRQFILSSKKLLLSDSGFYLCAWSVPTEAFFGQGTRLTVV.

This chain uses TRBV30 with TRBJ1-1; D unresolved. The CDR3 has 12 amino acids. The germline CDR1 and CDR2 sequences are GTSNPN and SVGIG (reference sequence). The ends were cut back, 1 base at V and 2 bases at J, with 5 bases in the middle. The CDR3 sequence: CAWSDSNTEAFF. The CDR3 bases are TGTGCCTGGAGTGATAGCAACACTGAAGCTTTCTTT.